This TCR beta chain stems from a study of cytomegalovirus exposure and HLA in healthy donors (dated by TCRdb to the late 2010s). Background on the whole study: According to an earlier analysis of 550 to 750 of the donors, about 180 million T cells yielded 117 million unique TCR beta sequences and around 300 Gb of sequence data. Approximately 300 gigabases of sequencing data and 70 million to 100 million unique TCR sequences were included in an early release covering about 700 HLA-typed donors. Among the 398 genotyped donors, about 85% belonged to the genetic ancestry cluster associated with self-reported Caucasian donors. The study aimed to test whether signatures of past pathogen exposure could be identified by cataloging public T cell receptors. The study used immunosequencing to profile the T cell repertoires of several hundred subjects and linked those repertoires to cytomegalovirus serostatus. A separate validation cohort of roughly 120 different subjects was used in addition to the roughly 720-subject first cohort. The study combined high-throughput TCR immunosequencing, statistical association of individual TCRs with disease status, and machine learning to predict cytomegalovirus infection status. To study patterns of TCR occurrence, a later analysis re-analyzed previously published TCR beta repertoires from more than 550 donors and added high-resolution HLA genotyping. Rather than drawing on any new phenotypic data, the later analysis identified candidate immune exposures from TCR beta sequences and the way those sequences occurred across donors. In an earlier analysis of roughly 540 of the donors, high-throughput TCR beta sequencing was used to judge whether each TCR beta V gene segment behaved as functional or pseudogenic. Donor age, sex, ethnicity and CMV serostatus were collected together with the repertoire data. A later genetic analysis took genome-wide SNP genotypes for 398 of the 666 donors and used that subset as a discovery cohort. All discovery cohort repertoires had been generated on a single sequencing platform. Class I and class II HLA loci were covered by the typing at four-digit resolution. The number of typed donors differed by locus: about 629-630 for A, B, C, DRB1 and DQB1; about 520 for DQA1; about 600 for DPA1; and around 490 for DPB1. Roughly five DR-DQ haplotypes were handled as single units for association and clustering because linkage in the cohort was strong. On average, over 200,000 unique TCR beta nucleotide sequences were sequenced per donor among 398 genotyped donors of the cohort, with 15% to 20% of those sequences being non-productive. Broad study findings and their caveats: Assigning TCR associations to individual alleles was difficult when HLA alleles, especially DR and DQ, strongly co-occurred. Some IMGT-functional V segments, including TRBV6-2 and TRBV6-3, could not be distinguished by the 87-base-pair reads and were therefore excluded. A later analysis found that HLA-associated TCR beta chains were more clonally expanded and had lower generation probabilities than equally common non-associated chains. Cytomegalovirus status was reported to be diagnosed by the classifier with high specificity and sensitivity in both the original and validation cohorts. Specific HLA alleles were associated with 18,000 or so TCR beta sequences at a false discovery rate of 0.05 in a later analysis. In a later analysis, most CMV-associated TCR beta chains were found to appear HLA-restricted, with HLA associations seemingly driven largely by CMV exposure. In the study, roughly 160 TCR beta chains were listed as associated with cytomegalovirus. It was suggested by the authors that the approach could potentially be generalized to other disease states and immunological phenotypes. Most TCR sequences were observed very rarely across donors, whereas some public TCRs were present in many individuals. A later genetic analysis reported fewer N-insertions in productive TCRs among donors in an Asian-associated ancestry cluster than the roughly 700-donor mean. Broadly in line with IMGT annotations, most TCR beta V segments showed up in productive rearrangements about 90% or about 30% of the time in an earlier analysis of approximately 640 of the donors. Sequencing depth was assumed to be roughly uniform across donors in the presence/absence analyses, though that assumption may not hold. A further reported finding was that TCR beta sequences accurately predicted the HLA-A and HLA-B alleles for most subjects in the first cohort. HLA typing was unavailable for some donors at each locus, so association tests used only the typed subset. In a later analysis, several top co-occurrence clusters were reported to appear linked to parvovirus B19, influenza, CMV and Epstein-Barr virus. Because counts were too low, around 18 rarely observed V segments, including chromosome 9 orphons, were left out of the earlier analysis of roughly 600 of the donors. Immune exposure information for the cohort was limited to CMV serostatus. This cohort had only TCR beta chains sequenced, and the lack of alpha or paired-chain data limited which features could be detected. In vitro tests confirmed that three of the cytomegalovirus-associated TCR beta chains recognize cytomegalovirus antigens. Correlated functional status among segregating V segments might reflect linkage disequilibrium, but an unknown experimental factor could not be ruled out. A group of highly shared sequence variants was considered likely to be a technical artifact of the sequencing pipeline. In a later analysis, the rate of TCR association differed among HLA loci, with DRB1 alleles having the most associated TCRs and HLA-C alleles having the fewest. A later genetic analysis associated a missense DCLRE1C variant with V-gene and J-gene trimming of TCR beta chains, and an independent cohort replicated the association.

Libraries were prepared through the immunoSEQ multiplex PCR assay. For the multiplex PCR, a mixture combining 60 forward primers for TCR Vbeta segments and 13 reverse primers for TCR Jbeta segments was used. Amplification of the CDR3 region of rearranged TCR beta genes was performed with a multiplex PCR assay on genomic DNA. The amplified TCR beta libraries were sequenced on the Illumina HiSeq System as 87-base-pair reads. From the authors' description of their analysis: In a later analysis, tens of millions of unique TCR beta chains were counted across the roughly 610 repertoires, and approximately 11 million of these chains were shared by at least two donors. A nearest-neighbor algorithm error-corrected the raw reads and collapsed the reads into unique sequences, merging closely related sequences to remove PCR and sequencing errors. To assign V, D and J gene segments, CDR3 sequences were aligned to IMGT reference sequences. For a sequence to be retained, a match of at least six nucleotides to both a V gene segment and a J gene segment was required. A rearrangement counted as productive if the CDR3 had no stop codons and remained in frame with V and J, and every other rearrangement counted as non-productive. CDR3 was defined according to IMGT convention as the region running from the second conserved V-encoded cysteine to the conserved J-encoded phenylalanine. In an earlier analysis of around 570 of the donors, sequences lacking an unambiguous match to a single V gene segment were excluded. An earlier analysis of several hundred of the donors classified V segments as functional when productive rearrangements were above 56.7% and as segregating when the standard deviation between donors was above 5%. A statistical classification framework was developed to diagnose cytomegalovirus status using the catalog of TCR beta chain sequences. In a later analysis, TCR nucleotide sequences were compared against IMGT/GENE-DB human TR gene sequences so that V and J genes could be assigned. Using the TCRdist pipeline, a later analysis assigned CDR3 sequences along with most-parsimonious VDJ recombination scenarios. In a later analysis, each TCR beta chain was defined by its CDR3 amino acid sequence together with its V-gene family, and reads lacking a unique V-gene family were excluded. To address suspected cross-contamination and a sequencing artifact, a later analysis removed around 590 highly shared, low-generation-probability nucleotide sequences. In a later analysis, a clonal expansion index was calculated for each public chain from normalized within-repertoire ranks of inferred template counts. Generation probabilities in a later analysis came from a VDJ recombination model fitted to out-of-frame rearrangements, and those results were checked against IGoR. In a later analysis, hypergeometric tests were used to score TCR-TCR, TCR-HLA and TCR-CMV co-occurrence, with a repertoire-size bias correction applied to TCR pairs. To estimate false discovery rates, a later analysis permuted the HLA or CMV assignments 20 times. In a later analysis, co-occurring TCRs were grouped with DBSCAN, and TCRdist sequence similarity was added when clustering was performed within HLA-allele-positive subsets. For co-occurrence clustering, repertoires with fewer than 30,000 or more than 120,000 public chains were excluded, along with about five repertoires with anomalous nucleotide sharing. Not all clones reach the TCRdb copy of this immuneACCESS table, which keeps in-frame sequences only. Checked studies attribute under half of the gap to unresolved V genes and leave the rest unexplained. The V and J calls and the clone size are those of that table, but D and trimming were determined from the DNA. In this sample the table shows around 190,000 clones, around 80% of which occur a single time. Approximately 1.8% of the sample is in the top ten clones.

Remarks on this clone: What this receptor recognizes is not known. Base qualities are not at hand, and no much larger clone is one base apart.

V is clipped by 0 bases and J by 3 bases, and the sequence between their germline boundaries is 8 bases long. From the germline V gene, CDR1 is SGHDT and CDR2 is YYEEEE. There are 14 amino acids in the CDR3, from cysteine to phenylalanine inclusive. Only the CDR3 DNA stays, 42 bases, in frame from base 1. The cohort comprised some 700 healthy bone marrow donors. All cohort members were sampled while nominally healthy, although unrecorded immune exposures were likely present. The donor was CMV seronegative and was included in the group of a few hundred seronegative cohort members. Each donor provided a peripheral blood sample, and peripheral blood mononuclear cells were used for TCR beta sequencing. The Qiagen DNeasy Blood Extraction Kit was used to extract genomic DNA from the blood cell samples.

In this chain, TRBV5-6 is recombined with TRBJ2-3; possibly the D gene is TRBD2, per 6 matching bases. Material: PBMCs. This receptor was identified in a man aged 18 to 35 in good health and CMV-seronegative. Here is the DNA: TGTGCCAGCAGCTTGGGAGGGAGGACAGATACGCAGTATTTT. Translated, this gives CASSLGGRTDTQYF. The entire variable domain, with the stretches around the CDR3 drawn from the reference TRBV5-6 and TRBJ2-3 proteins, is DAGVTQSPTHLIKTRGQQVTLRCSPKSGHDTVSWYQQALGQGPQFIFQYYEEEERQRGNFPDRFSGHQFPNYSSELNVNALLLGDSALYLCASSLGGRTDTQYFGPGTRLTVL.